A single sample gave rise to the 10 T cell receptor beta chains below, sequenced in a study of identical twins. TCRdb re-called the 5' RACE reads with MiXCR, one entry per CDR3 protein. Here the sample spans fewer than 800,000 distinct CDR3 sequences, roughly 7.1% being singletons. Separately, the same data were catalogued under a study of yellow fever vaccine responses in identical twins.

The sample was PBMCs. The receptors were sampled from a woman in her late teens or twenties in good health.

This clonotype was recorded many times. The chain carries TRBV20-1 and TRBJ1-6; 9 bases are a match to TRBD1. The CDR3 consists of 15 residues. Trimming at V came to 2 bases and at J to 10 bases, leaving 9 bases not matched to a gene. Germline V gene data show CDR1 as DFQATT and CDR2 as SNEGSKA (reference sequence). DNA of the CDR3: TGCAGTGCTAGACCCAACAGGGGGCCCGAGTCACCCCTCCACTTT. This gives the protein CSARPNRGPESPLHF.

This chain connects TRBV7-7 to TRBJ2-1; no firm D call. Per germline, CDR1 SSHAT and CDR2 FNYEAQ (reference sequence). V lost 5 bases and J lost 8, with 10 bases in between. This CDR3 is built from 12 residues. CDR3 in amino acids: CASSQDDDEQFF. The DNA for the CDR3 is TGTGCCAGCAGCCAGGATGACGATGAGCAGTTCTTC.

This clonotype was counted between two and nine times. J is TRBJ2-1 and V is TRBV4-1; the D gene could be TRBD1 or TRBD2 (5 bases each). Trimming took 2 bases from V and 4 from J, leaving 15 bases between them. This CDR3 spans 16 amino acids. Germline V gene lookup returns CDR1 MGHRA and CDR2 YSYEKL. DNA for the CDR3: TGCGCCAGCAGCCAACCGGGACGGGACCCTTACAATGAGCAGTTCTTC. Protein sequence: CASSQPGRDPYNEQFF.

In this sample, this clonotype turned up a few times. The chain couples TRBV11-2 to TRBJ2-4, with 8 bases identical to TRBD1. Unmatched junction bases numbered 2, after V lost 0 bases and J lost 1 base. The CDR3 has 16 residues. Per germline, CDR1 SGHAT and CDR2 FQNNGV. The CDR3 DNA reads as TGTGCCAGCAGCTTAGAAACAGGGGGGGCCAAAAACATTCAGTACTTC. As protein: CASSLETGGAKNIQYF.

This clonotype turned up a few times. CDR3 residues: CASSWTGGRNEQFF. CDR3 sequence (DNA): TGTGCCAGCAGCTGGACAGGGGGCCGTAATGAGCAGTTCTTC. V is TRBV6-1 and J is TRBJ2-1; 11 bases are a match to TRBD1. J lost 7 bases, V lost 6 bases, and 5 bases had no gene match. The CDR3 length is 14 residues. The germline CDR1 and CDR2 sequences are MNHNS and SASEGT.

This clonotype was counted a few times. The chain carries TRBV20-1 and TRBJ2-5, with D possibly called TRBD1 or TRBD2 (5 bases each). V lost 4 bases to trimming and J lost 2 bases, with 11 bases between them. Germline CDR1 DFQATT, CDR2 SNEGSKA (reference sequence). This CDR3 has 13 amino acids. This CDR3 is CSATGTHQETQYF. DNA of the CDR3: TGCAGTGCTACCGGGACGCATCAAGAGACCCAGTACTTC.

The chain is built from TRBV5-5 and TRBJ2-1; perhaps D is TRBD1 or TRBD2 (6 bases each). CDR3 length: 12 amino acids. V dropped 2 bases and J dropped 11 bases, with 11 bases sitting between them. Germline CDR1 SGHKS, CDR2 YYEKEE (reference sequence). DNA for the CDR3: TGTGCCAGCAGCTTACCTGGGGGGCAGCAGTTCTTC. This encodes CASSLPGGQQFF.

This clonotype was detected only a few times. The CDR3 bases are TGTGCCAGCAGTGACGAGGCAGTGGGTCGAAATGAGCAGTTCTTC. Translation: CASSDEAVGRNEQFF. V is TRBV2 and J is TRBJ2-1; D is unclear. Per the germline V gene, CDR1 is SNHLY and CDR2 is FYNNEI. CDR3 length: 15 amino acids. The V end lost 3 bases, the J end lost 7 bases, and 16 bases lay between the germline ends.

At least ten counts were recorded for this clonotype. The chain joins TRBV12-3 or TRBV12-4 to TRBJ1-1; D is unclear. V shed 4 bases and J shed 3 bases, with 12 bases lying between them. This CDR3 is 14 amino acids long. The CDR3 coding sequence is TGTGCCAGCAGTTATCAGATCGTGGACACTGAAGCTTTCTTT. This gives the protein CASSYQIVDTEAFF.

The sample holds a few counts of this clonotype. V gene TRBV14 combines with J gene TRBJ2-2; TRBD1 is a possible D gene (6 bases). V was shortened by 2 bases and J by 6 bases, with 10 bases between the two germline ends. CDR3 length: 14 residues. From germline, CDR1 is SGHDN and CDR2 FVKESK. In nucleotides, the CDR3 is TGTGCCAGCAGCCAATTTCAGGGGCCCGGGGAGCTGTTTTTT. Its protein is CASSQFQGPGELFF.